Described below is a single T cell receptor (beta chain) sequence and its context. Its antigen is unknown. The CDR3 totals 15 residues. Germline CDR1 reads SGHDT; CDR2 reads YYEEEE. After removal of 0 bases from V and 2 bases from J, the junction contained 1 base not matched to a gene. The sample belongs to a study of shared clonotypes between healthy human individuals. Study-wide background: The study used three CD4 naive, three CD4 memory, two CD8 naive and one CD8 memory plate per donor. Study-level points and caveats: Memory subsets generally showed lower estimated richness than naive subsets.

Naive CD8 cells comprised CD45RO-negative, CCR7-positively selected cells, excluding terminally differentiated effector memory CD45RA+ cells. Clones were sequenced by immunoSEQ multiplex PCR, and TCRdb holds only the in-frame ones, with some missing. The data hold millions of clones, with about 95% observed a single time. The clonotype originates from a man younger than 30 in good health. This sequence joins TRBV5-6 and TRBJ2-1, with 8 bases identical to TRBD2. Sequencing was done on a sample of naive CD8+ T cells sorted from blood. The CDR3 protein is CASSLGGGTYNEQFF. The DNA of the CDR3 is TGTGCCAGCAGCTTGGGCGGGGGGACCTACAATGAGCAGTTCTTC.